This T cell receptor (beta chain) is from a study of cytomegalovirus exposure and HLA in healthy donors. PCR employed 60 Vbeta and 13 Jbeta primers. Assay: immunoSEQ multiplex PCR; the TCRdb copy retains only in-frame clones and omits some. The sample yields about 98,000 clones, roughly 81% seen once. To note about this clone: What it binds is not known.

This CDR3 spans 15 amino acids. CDR1 is MRHNA, CDR2 SNTAGT, per germline. Losses at the gene ends were 9 bases for V and 8 bases for J; bases not matched to a gene: 12. Study observations and caveats: An assumption of roughly uniform sequencing depth across donors underlay the presence/absence analyses. A later analysis showed that HLA-associated TCR beta chains had undergone more clonal expansion than equally common others.

The sequence derives from a man aged 35 to 55 in good health and CMV-seronegative. Sequencing was done on a sample of PBMCs. This sequence joins TRBV6-4 and TRBJ1-4; 10 nucleotides agree with TRBD1. The CDR3 spells CARIPNRDRGEKLFF. The CDR3, as DNA: TGTGCCAGAATTCCAAACCGGGACAGGGGCGAAAAACTGTTTTTT.